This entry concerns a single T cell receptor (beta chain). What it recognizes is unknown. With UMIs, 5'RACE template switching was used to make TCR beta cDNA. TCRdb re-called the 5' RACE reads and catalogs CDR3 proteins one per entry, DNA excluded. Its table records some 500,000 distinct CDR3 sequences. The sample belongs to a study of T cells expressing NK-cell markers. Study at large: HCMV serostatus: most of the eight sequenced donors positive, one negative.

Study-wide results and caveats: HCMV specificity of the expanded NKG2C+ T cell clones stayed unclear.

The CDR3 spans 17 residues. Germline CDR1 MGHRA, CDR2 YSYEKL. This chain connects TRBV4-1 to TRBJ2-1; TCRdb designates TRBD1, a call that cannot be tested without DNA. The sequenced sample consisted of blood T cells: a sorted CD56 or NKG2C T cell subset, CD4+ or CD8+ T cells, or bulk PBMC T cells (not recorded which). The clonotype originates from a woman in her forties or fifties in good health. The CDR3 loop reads CASSPRRTGGFLYEQFF.